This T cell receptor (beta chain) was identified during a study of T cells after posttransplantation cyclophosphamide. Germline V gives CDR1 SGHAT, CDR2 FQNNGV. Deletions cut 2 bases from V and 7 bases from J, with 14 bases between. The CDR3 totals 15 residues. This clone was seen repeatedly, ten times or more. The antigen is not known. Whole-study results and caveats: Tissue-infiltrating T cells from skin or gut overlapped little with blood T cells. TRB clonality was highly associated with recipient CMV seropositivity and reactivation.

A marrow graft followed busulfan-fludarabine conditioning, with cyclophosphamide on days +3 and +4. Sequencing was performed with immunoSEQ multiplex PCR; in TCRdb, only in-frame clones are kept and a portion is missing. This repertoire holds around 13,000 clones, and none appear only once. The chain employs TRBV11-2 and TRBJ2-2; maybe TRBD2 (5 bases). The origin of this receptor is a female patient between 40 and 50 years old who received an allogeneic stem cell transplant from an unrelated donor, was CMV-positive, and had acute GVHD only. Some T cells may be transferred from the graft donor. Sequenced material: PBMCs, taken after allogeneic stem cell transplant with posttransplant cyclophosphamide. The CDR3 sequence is CASSLLGSSGGELFF. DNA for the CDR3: TGTGCCAGCAGCTTATTAGGGTCGAGCGGCGGGGAGCTGTTTTTT.